These 32 T cell receptor beta chains were sequenced from one sample in a study of post-analysis software for immune sequencing data (dated by TCRdb to the mid-2010s). Results and caveats for the whole study, not just this receptor: Patients showed significantly higher frequencies than controls for 4 or 5 TRBV segments, among them TRBV5-6, TRBV5-1 and TRBV20-1.

The antigens of these receptors remain unknown. To prepare the library, PCR was applied. The data were produced on an Illumina HiSeq 2500. To reduce PCR and sequencing biases, unique molecular identifiers were built into the TCR beta cDNA libraries. Through fastp at Q25 and MiXCR, TCRdb rebuilt clones from the public reads, retaining in-frame beta chains. Every distinct CDR3 protein forms one entry, paired with its most common genes and DNA. The sample table contains about 200,000 distinct CDR3 sequences; only one count was recorded for about 30% of them. Together, the top ten hold around 3.7% of the sample. Source material: blood. All receptors come from a girl aged 2-17 years with multiple sclerosis.

With respect to this clonotype: A read error may account for a junction end that differs from germline. The J gene is TRBJ2-3, the V gene TRBV7-9, with TRBD2 matching 8 bases. The CDR3 has 16 amino acids. Germline CDR1 is SEHNR and CDR2 is FQNEAQ (reference sequence). CDR3 region: CASSPKLAGLTDTRYF. DNA of the CDR3: TGTGCCAGCAGCCCTAAATTAGCGGGGCTAACAGATACGCGGTATTTT. Using reference TRBV7-9 and TRBJ2-3 for the parts outside the CDR3, the full variable domain is DTGVSQNPRHKITKRGQNVTFRCDPISEHNRLYWYRQTLGQGPEFLTYFQNEAQLEKSRLLSDRFSAERPKGSFSTLEIQRTEQGDSAMYLCASSPKLAGLTDTRYFGPGTRLTVL.

This clonotype has just a few counts. The chain links TRBV5-5 to TRBJ1-2, with D possibly TRBD1 on 6 matching bases. CDR1 and CDR2 from the germline V gene are SGHKS and YYEKEE (reference sequence). The CDR3 consists of 14 residues. Deletions cut 3 bases from V and 4 bases from J, with 13 bases between. The CDR3 region is CASSWGAGGYGYTF. The CDR3 bases are TGTGCCAGCAGCTGGGGGGCAGGTGGCTATGGCTACACCTTC.

This clonotype has at least ten counts. The CDR3 DNA reads as TGTGCCACCAGCATAGAGGGGGGACTAGCGGGAGAAAACGAGCAGTTCTTC. Residues: CATSIEGGLAGENEQFF. This chain links TRBV15 with TRBJ2-1, with 14 bases aligning to TRBD2. CDR3 length: 17 amino acids. Germline V gene data show CDR1 as LNHNV and CDR2 as YYDKDF (reference sequence). The junction had 12 bases not matched to a gene; V was cut back by 4 bases and J by 10 bases.

This clonotype appeared many times. The genes are TRBV5-1 and TRBJ2-7; D tentatively fits TRBD1 or TRBD2 (5 bases each). CDR1 and CDR2 (germline): SGHRS, YFSETQ. This CDR3 spans 17 amino acids. The V end was cut by 4 bases, the J end by 4 bases, with 24 bases between. Here the CDR3 DNA reads TGCGCCAGCAGCCTTTACCCCTTAGGGGAGAAGGTTTACGAGCAGTACTTC. Its translation: CASSLYPLGEKVYEQYF.

This clonotype was seen a handful of times. The chain is built from TRBV3-1 and TRBJ1-1; D not certain. The CDR3 totals 14 residues. The germline gives CDR1 LGHDT, CDR2 YNNKEL (reference sequence). V was shortened by 3 bases and J by 4 bases, with 12 bases between the two germline ends. CDR3 region: CASSHRGSRTEAFF. The CDR3 DNA reads as TGTGCCAGCAGCCATAGAGGAAGTCGCACTGAAGCTTTCTTT.

Many counts were recorded for this clonotype. V is TRBV25-1 and J is TRBJ1-2; 7 bases map to TRBD1. Looked up from germline, CDR1 is MGHDK and CDR2 is SYGVNS. The CDR3 sequence is 11 residues long. Trimming cost V 4 bases and J 13 bases; bases outside gene matches: 6. The CDR3 DNA reads as TGTGCCAGCAGTGCGCCAGGGGGGTTCACCTTC. Encoded protein: CASSAPGGFTF.

This clonotype was seen only a few times. The rearrangement links TRBV4-2 to TRBJ2-7, with 7 nucleotides matching TRBD2. The trim removed 4 bases at V and 6 bases at J, leaving 15 bases unmatched. Germline V gene lookup returns CDR1 LGHNA and CDR2 YNFKEQ. The CDR3 is 16 residues long. The CDR3 reads CASSPLSHAGVLEQYF. The CDR3 coding sequence is TGTGCCAGCAGCCCCCTGTCCCATGCGGGAGTTCTCGAGCAGTACTTC.

The gene calls are TRBV14 and TRBJ2-1, with TRBD2 as a possible D gene (6 bases). CDR1 and CDR2 (germline): SGHDN, FVKESK. The CDR3 contains 13 residues. V gave up 0 bases and J gave up 13 bases, with 13 bases separating them. The CDR3 bases are TGTGCCAGCAGCCAAGACACCTGGAGGGCCCAGTTCTTC. Translated, it gives CASSQDTWRAQFF.

V gene TRBV7-8 combines with J gene TRBJ2-1, with D possibly called TRBD1 or TRBD2 (5 bases each). CDR3 length: 17 amino acids. Trimming left V 3 bases short and J 0 bases short, with 15 bases between. Germline V gene sequence: CDR1 SGHVS, CDR2 FQNEAQ. DNA for the CDR3: TGTGCCAGCAGCTTGTACCCGGGACCTACCTCCTACAATGAGCAGTTCTTC. Translated, it gives CASSLYPGPTSYNEQFF.

The CDR3 sequence is CASSLGNQGADGYTF. CDR3 in DNA: TGCGCCAGCAGCTTGGGAAACCAGGGGGCTGATGGCTACACCTTC. The rearrangement uses TRBV5-1 and TRBJ1-2, with TRBD1 matching over 8 bases. J was trimmed by 6 bases and V by 0 bases; bases with no gene match: 7. Germline V CDR1 and CDR2: SGHRS, YFSETQ. This CDR3 is 15 amino acids long.

The gene calls are TRBV6-1 and TRBJ2-3; 13 bases line up with TRBD2. The CDR3 totals 16 residues. Germline CDR1 is MNHNS and CDR2 is SASEGT. Trimming removed 6 bases from V and 7 bases from J; junction bases left unmatched: 10. CDR3 DNA: TGTGCCAGCAGGAAAGAGGGACTAGCGGGAATGTATACGCAGTATTTT. Amino acid sequence: CASRKEGLAGMYTQYF.

As regards this clonotype: This may come from a read error, since a much larger clone is one base off. V gene TRBV28 combines with J gene TRBJ2-3, with D hard to call. This CDR3 has 11 amino acids. Looked up from germline, CDR1 is MDHEN and CDR2 is SYDVKM. The CDR3 protein is CASSLVDMQYF. The CDR3 region has the DNA TGTGCCAGCAGTTTAGTAGATATGCAGTATTTT.

The table lists this clonotype with many counts. The chain carries TRBV20-1 and TRBJ2-6; D might be TRBD1 (5 bases). Trimming took 0 bases from V and 7 from J, leaving 13 bases between them. The CDR3 totals 15 residues. Germline assignment: CDR1 DFQATT and CDR2 SNEGSKA (reference sequence). CDR3 sequence (DNA): TGCAGTGCTAGAGATGGGCAGGGAAATGCCAACGTCCTGACTTTC. Its protein product is CSARDGQGNANVLTF.

In this sample, this clonotype turned up a few times. The V and J genes are TRBV5-1 and TRBJ2-7; a possible D gene is TRBD2 (5 bases). This CDR3 has 14 amino acids. In germline, CDR1 is SGHRS, CDR2 YFSETQ. The V end was cut by 0 bases, the J end by 5 bases, with 12 bases between. Here the CDR3 DNA reads TGCGCCAGCAGCTTGGAAGGAGAGGGTAACGAGCAGTACTTC. It yields the protein CASSLEGEGNEQYF.

This clonotype showed up many times. CDR3 sequence: CASSQGERGRRETQYF. The CDR3 nucleotides read TGCGCCAGCAGCCAAGGCGAACGGGGGCGAAGAGAGACCCAGTACTTC. The chain carries TRBV4-1 and TRBJ2-5; D possibly uses TRBD1 or TRBD2 (6 bases each). CDR3 length: 16 amino acids. Deletions cut 1 base from V and 4 bases from J, with 16 bases between. Germline CDR1 and CDR2: MGHRA and YSYEKL.

V and J are TRBV9 and TRBJ1-5; D is uncertain. CDR1 is SGDLS and CDR2 is YYNGEE in the germline V gene. The ends were cut back, 4 bases at V and 4 bases at J, with 15 bases in the middle. CDR3 length: 15 residues. The DNA for the CDR3 is TGTGCCAGCAGCCCTGACTTGTCACGTAATCAGCCCCAGCATTTT. It is translated as CASSPDLSRNQPQHF.

This clonotype has more than one count but fewer than ten. At one of its ends the junction is not consistent with the germline gene, which may arise from a read error. The genes are TRBV14 and TRBJ2-1; 8 positions agree with TRBD1. Germline values: CDR1 SGHDN, CDR2 FVKESK. The CDR3 is 12 amino acids. The chain's CDR3 is CASSQDWGQEFF. The CDR3 nucleotides read TGCGCCAGCAGCCAAGATTGGGGACAGGAGTTCTTC.

This clonotype showed up just a few times. V gene TRBV4-1 combines with J gene TRBJ1-1; 8 bases are a match to TRBD1. The V segment lost 3 bases and the J segment 0 bases; nucleotides outside the gene matches: 6. This CDR3 is built from 16 residues. CDR1 is MGHRA, CDR2 YSYEKL, per germline. The CDR3 bases are TGCGCCAGCAGCCAGTCAGGGGGCCCGATGAACACTGAAGCTTTCTTT. This codes for CASSQSGGPMNTEAFF.

V usage is TRBV10-1 and J usage is TRBJ1-1; TRBD1 is a possible D gene (6 bases). V lost 6 bases and J lost 6, with 14 bases in between. The CDR3 loop spans 13 amino acids. Germline CDR1 WNHNN, CDR2 SYGVQD (reference sequence). CDR3 loop: CASSTGIRAEAFF. The DNA of the CDR3 is TGCGCCAGCAGCACAGGGATTCGGGCTGAAGCTTTCTTT.

This clonotype was observed a handful of times. The J gene is TRBJ2-5, the V gene TRBV29-1; no definite D call. Trimming cost V 1 base and J 11 bases, with 35 bases left between them. This CDR3 spans 19 amino acids. Germline CDR1 is SQVTM and CDR2 is ANQGSEA. The CDR3 sequence is CSVEVHYTRQGPPVIGQYF. The CDR3 DNA is TGCAGCGTTGAAGTACACTATACGAGACAAGGGCCCCCGGTTATCGGGCAGTACTTC.

This clonotype appeared a few times. This sequence joins TRBV5-1 and TRBJ1-2; a possible D gene is TRBD1 (6 bases). Germline CDR1 and CDR2: SGHRS and YFSETQ. The V gene lost 4 bases and the J gene lost 3 bases, with 10 bases spanning the gap. The CDR3 is 13 amino acids. DNA of the CDR3: TGCGCCAGCAGCCAAACAGGGTACTATGGCTACACCTTC. It yields the protein CASSQTGYYGYTF. Drawing the rest from reference TRBV5-1 and TRBJ1-2, the complete variable domain is KAGVTQTPRYLIKTRGQQVTLSCSPISGHRSVSWYQQTPGQGLQFLFEYFSETQRNKGNFPGRFSGRQFSNSRSEMNVSTLELGDSALYLCASSQTGYYGYTFGSGTRLTVV.

About this clonotype: This could be a read error, since a much larger clone is one nucleotide away. The chain uses TRBV29-1 and TRBJ2-5; D might be TRBD1 (6 bases). Trimming shortened V by 3 bases and J by 5 bases, and 19 bases separated the two germline ends. Germline CDR1 SQVTM, CDR2 ANQGSEA. The CDR3 runs to 15 residues. CDR3 amino acids: CSVEDRRERGETQYF. The CDR3 bases are TGCAGCGTTGAGGACCGTCGTGAGAGGGGGGAGACCCAGTACTTC.

In its sample, this clonotype was seen many times. The chain employs TRBV29-1 and TRBJ1-1, with no clear D. The germline V gene encodes CDR1 SQVTM and CDR2 ANQGSEA. Trimming left V 4 bases short and J 2 bases short, with 5 bases between. The CDR3 covers 11 residues. The CDR3 spells CSVVGNTEAFF. The DNA for the CDR3 is TGCAGCGTTGTGGGAAACACTGAAGCTTTCTTT. Full variable domain (rest looked up from reference TRBV29-1 and TRBJ1-1): SAVISQKPSRDICQRGTSLTIQCQVDSQVTMMFWYRQQPGQSLTLIATANQGSEATYESGFVIDKFPISRPNLTFSTLTVSNMSPEDSSIYLCSVVGNTEAFFGQGTRLTVV.

This clonotype came up once. This may arise from a read error, as a much more abundant clone is one base away. The rearrangement joins TRBV27 to TRBJ1-2, with 10 bases aligning to TRBD1. CDR3 size: 14 residues. From germline, CDR1 is MNHEY and CDR2 SMNVEV (reference sequence). The CDR3 reads CASRLMTGGYGCTF. CDR3 bases: TGTGCCAGCAGATTAATGACAGGGGGCTATGGCTGCACCTTC.

With respect to this clonotype: The junction departs from the called germline gene at one end, perhaps through a read error. The chain couples TRBV2 to TRBJ2-2; 7 nucleotides line up with TRBD1. The CDR3 is made up of 13 amino acids. Germline assignment: CDR1 SNHLY and CDR2 FYNNEI. The CDR3 here is CASKPGGTGELFF. The CDR3 region has the DNA TGCGCCAGCAAGCCAGGGGGCACCGGGGAGCTGTTTTTT.

As for this clonotype: This could be a read error, since a much larger clone is one nucleotide away. V usage is TRBV10-3 and J usage is TRBJ2-1; 8 bases agree with TRBD2. CDR3 length: 14 amino acids. CDR1 ENHRY and CDR2 SYGVKD come from the germline V gene. The V segment lost 8 bases and the J segment 10 bases; nucleotides outside the gene matches: 13. The CDR3 spells CAIGSRTSFEEQFF. The DNA of the CDR3 is TGTGCCATCGGATCTCGGACTAGCTTTGAGGAGCAGTTCTTC.

This clonotype was detected many times. The V and J genes are TRBV12-3 or TRBV12-4 and TRBJ2-5, with 8 nucleotides matching TRBD2. The ends lost 5 bases at V and 4 bases at J; junction bases unmatched: 9. The CDR3 runs to 15 residues. CDR3 sequence (DNA): TGTGCCAGCAGTCCGCCGGGACTAGTCGGAGAGACCCAGTACTTC. Translation gives CASSPPGLVGETQYF.

This clonotype has just a few counts. The chain carries TRBV28 and TRBJ2-1, with 10 bases identical to TRBD2. The CDR3 is made up of 15 amino acids. Germline CDR1 MDHEN, CDR2 SYDVKM. Trimming took 7 bases from V and 10 from J; bases not matched to a gene: 13. CDR3 coding DNA: TGTGCCAGCACCCTGTGGGAGCGGGAGGGCATCGAGCAGTTCTTC. The encoded protein is CASTLWEREGIEQFF.

Ten or more counts support this clonotype. The V and J genes are TRBV29-1 and TRBJ1-1, with D hard to call. CDR3 size: 12 residues. Trimming cost V 5 bases and J 5 bases, with 12 bases left between them. Germline CDR1 reads SQVTM; CDR2 reads ANQGSEA. The CDR3 nucleotides read TGCAGCGTTTTGAGGGTTTCGACTGAAGCTTTCTTT. It yields the protein CSVLRVSTEAFF.

This clonotype was counted at least ten times. The J gene is TRBJ2-1, the V gene TRBV5-1, with D maybe TRBD2 (5 bases). This CDR3 has 15 residues. V was pared by 0 bases and J by 6 bases, with 13 bases between. Per the germline V gene, CDR1 is SGHRS and CDR2 is YFSETQ. The chain's CDR3 is CASSLVGSALNEQFF. The CDR3 nucleotides read TGCGCCAGCAGCTTGGTAGGTAGCGCCCTCAATGAGCAGTTCTTC.

The chain uses TRBV18 and TRBJ2-3, with TRBD2 as a possible D gene (6 bases). V was clipped by 6 bases and J by 4 bases, with 23 bases between them. Germline CDR1 and CDR2: KGHSH and LQKENI. This CDR3 contains 17 residues. The CDR3 protein is CASSRLPEGTTADTQYF. In DNA form, the CDR3 reads TGTGCCAGCTCGCGTCTACCGGAGGGTACTACCGCAGATACGCAGTATTTT.

A word on this clonotype: This may stem from a read error, because a much larger clone lies one nucleotide away. V and J are TRBV5-6 and TRBJ2-1; 12 bases agree with TRBD2. This CDR3 contains 16 residues. From germline, CDR1 is SGHDT and CDR2 YYEEEE. Trimming cost V 7 bases and J 9 bases; bases outside gene matches: 14. The CDR3 is CASGSRLAGVRGEQFF. In DNA, the CDR3 is TGTGCCAGCGGCTCCCGACTAGCGGGAGTGAGAGGTGAGCAGTTCTTC. Variable domain in full (rest from reference TRBV5-6 and TRBJ2-1): DAGVTQSPTHLIKTRGQQVTLRCSPKSGHDTVSWYQQALGQGPQFIFQYYEEEERQRGNFPDRFSGHQFPNYSSELNVNALLLGDSALYLCASGSRLAGVRGEQFFGPGTRLTVL.